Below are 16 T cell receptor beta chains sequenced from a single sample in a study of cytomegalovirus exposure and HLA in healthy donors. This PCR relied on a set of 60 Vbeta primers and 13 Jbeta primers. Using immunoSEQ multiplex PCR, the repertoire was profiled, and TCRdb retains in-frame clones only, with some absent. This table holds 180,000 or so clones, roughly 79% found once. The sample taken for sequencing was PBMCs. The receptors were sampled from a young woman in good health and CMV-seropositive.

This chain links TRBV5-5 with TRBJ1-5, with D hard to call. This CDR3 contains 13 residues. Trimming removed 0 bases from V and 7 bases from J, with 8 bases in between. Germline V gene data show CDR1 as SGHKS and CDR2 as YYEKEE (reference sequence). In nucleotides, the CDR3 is TGTGCCAGCAGCTTGGAGGCGGGACAGCCCCAGCATTTT. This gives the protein CASSLEAGQPQHF. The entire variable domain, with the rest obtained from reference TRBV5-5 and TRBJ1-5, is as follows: DAGVTQSPTHLIKTRGQQVTLRCSPISGHKSVSWYQQVLGQGPQFIFQYYEKEERGRGNFPDRFSARQFPNYSSELNVNALLLGDSALYLCASSLEAGQPQHFGDGTRLSIL.

CDR3 DNA sequence: TGTGCCAGCAGCTTAGGCGGGGGTGCAGATACGCAGTATTTT. Its protein is CASSLGGGADTQYF. The V and J genes are TRBV11-3 and TRBJ2-3; 7 nucleotides align to TRBD2. The length of the CDR3 is 14 residues. Trimming at V came to 1 base and at J to 4 bases, leaving 2 bases not matched to a gene. CDR1 is SGHNT, CDR2 YENEEA, per germline.

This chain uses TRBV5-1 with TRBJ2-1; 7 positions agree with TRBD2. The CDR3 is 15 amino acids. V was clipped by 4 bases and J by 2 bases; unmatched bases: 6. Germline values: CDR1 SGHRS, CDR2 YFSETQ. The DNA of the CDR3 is TGCGCCAGCAGCCCCTTGGCGGGGGCCTACAATGAGCAGTTCTTC. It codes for CASSPLAGAYNEQFF.

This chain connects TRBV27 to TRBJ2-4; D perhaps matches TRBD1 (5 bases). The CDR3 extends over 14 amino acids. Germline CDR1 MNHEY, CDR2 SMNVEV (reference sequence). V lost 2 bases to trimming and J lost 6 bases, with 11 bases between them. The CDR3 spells CASSLTTRGNIQYF. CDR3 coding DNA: TGTGCCAGCAGTTTAACTACAAGGGGAAACATTCAGTACTTC.

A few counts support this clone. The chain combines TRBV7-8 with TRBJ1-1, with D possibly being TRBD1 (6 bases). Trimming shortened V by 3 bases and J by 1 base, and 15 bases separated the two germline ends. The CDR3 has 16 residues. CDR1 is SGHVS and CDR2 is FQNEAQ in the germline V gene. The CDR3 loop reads CASSLGANKGNTEAFF. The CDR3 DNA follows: TGTGCCAGCAGCTTGGGGGCAAACAAAGGGAACACTGAAGCTTTCTTT.

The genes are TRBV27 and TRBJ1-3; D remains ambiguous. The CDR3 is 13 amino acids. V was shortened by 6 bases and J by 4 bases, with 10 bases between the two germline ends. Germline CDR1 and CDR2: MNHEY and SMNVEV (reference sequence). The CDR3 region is CASSPPTGNTIYF. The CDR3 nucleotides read TGTGCCAGCAGCCCACCTACCGGAAACACCATATATTTT.

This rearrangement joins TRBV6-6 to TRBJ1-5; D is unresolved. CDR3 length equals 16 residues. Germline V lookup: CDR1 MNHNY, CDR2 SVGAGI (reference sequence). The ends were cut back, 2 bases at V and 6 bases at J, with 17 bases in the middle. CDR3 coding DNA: TGTGCCAGCAGTTACACCGACTCCACACTAAGTCAGCCCCAGCATTTT. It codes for CASSYTDSTLSQPQHF.

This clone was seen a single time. The CDR3 DNA is TGTGCCAGCAGTGAATCTACTCAGGGGGCGAGGTATGGCTACACCTTC. It translates to CASSESTQGARYGYTF. The rearrangement links TRBV25-1 to TRBJ1-2, with 8 bases matching TRBD1. The junction had 9 bases not matched to a gene; V was cut back by 1 base and J by 5 bases. CDR3 size: 16 residues. Germline V gene data show CDR1 as MGHDK and CDR2 as SYGVNS.

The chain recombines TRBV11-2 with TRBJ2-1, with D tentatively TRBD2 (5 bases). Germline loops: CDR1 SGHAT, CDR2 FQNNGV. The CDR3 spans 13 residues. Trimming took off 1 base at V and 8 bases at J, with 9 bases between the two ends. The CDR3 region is CASSLGLAHEQFF. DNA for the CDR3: TGTGCCAGCAGCTTAGGGCTAGCTCATGAGCAGTTCTTC.

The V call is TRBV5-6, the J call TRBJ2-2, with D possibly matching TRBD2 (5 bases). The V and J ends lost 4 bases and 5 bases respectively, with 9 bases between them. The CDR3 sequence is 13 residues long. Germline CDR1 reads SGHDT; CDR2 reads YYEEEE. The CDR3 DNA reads TGTGCCAGCAGCCCGACTATAACCGGGGAGCTGTTTTTT. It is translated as CASSPTITGELFF. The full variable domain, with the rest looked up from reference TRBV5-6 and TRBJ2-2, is DAGVTQSPTHLIKTRGQQVTLRCSPKSGHDTVSWYQQALGQGPQFIFQYYEEEERQRGNFPDRFSGHQFPNYSSELNVNALLLGDSALYLCASSPTITGELFFGEGSRLTVL.

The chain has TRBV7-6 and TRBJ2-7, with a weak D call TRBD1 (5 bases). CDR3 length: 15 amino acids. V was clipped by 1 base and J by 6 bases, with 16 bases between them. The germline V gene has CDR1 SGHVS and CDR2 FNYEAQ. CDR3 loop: CASSLGRGWSGEQYF. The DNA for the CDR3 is TGTGCCAGCAGCTTAGGTAGGGGCTGGTCGGGCGAGCAGTACTTC.

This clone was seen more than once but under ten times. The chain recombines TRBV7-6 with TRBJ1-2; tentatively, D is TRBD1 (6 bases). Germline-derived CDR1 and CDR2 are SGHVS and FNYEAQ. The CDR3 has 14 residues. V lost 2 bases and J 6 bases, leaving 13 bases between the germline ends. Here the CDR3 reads CASSLTGQYDGYTF. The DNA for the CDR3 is TGTGCCAGCAGCTTAACAGGACAGTATGATGGCTACACCTTC.

The CDR3 DNA reads TGTGCCAGCAAAGACAGGGGTGGAACCGGGGAGCTGTTTTTT. This translates into CASKDRGGTGELFF. The rearrangement joins TRBV2 to TRBJ2-2, with TRBD1 matching 8 bases. The CDR3 spans 14 residues. J lost 5 bases, V lost 7 bases, and 6 bases had no gene match. CDR1 is SNHLY, CDR2 FYNNEI, per germline.

CDR3: CASLEASGANVLTF. For the CDR3, the DNA is TGTGCCAGCCTCGAGGCCTCTGGGGCCAACGTCCTGACTTTC. V is TRBV19 and J is TRBJ2-6; D is unresolved. Germline loops: CDR1 LNHDA, CDR2 SQIVND (reference sequence). Trimming removed 9 bases at V and 0 bases at J, with 9 bases between. The CDR3 has 14 residues.

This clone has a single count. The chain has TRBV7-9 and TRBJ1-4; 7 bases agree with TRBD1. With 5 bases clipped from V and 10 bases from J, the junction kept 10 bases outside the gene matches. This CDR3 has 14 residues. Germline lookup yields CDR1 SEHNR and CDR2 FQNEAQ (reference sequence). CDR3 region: CASSQQGTVVKLFF. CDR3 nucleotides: TGTGCCAGCAGCCAACAGGGGACCGTGGTAAAACTGTTTTTT. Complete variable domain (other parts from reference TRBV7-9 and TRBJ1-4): DTGVSQNPRHKITKRGQNVTFRCDPISEHNRLYWYRQTLGQGPEFLTYFQNEAQLEKSRLLSDRFSAERPKGSFSTLEIQRTEQGDSAMYLCASSQQGTVVKLFFGSGTQLSVL.

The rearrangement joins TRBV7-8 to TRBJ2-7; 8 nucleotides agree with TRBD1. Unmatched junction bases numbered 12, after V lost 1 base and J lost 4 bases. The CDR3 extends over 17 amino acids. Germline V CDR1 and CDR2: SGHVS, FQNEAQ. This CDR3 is CASSLVKGTGRWYEQYF. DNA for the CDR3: TGTGCCAGCAGCTTAGTGAAAGGGACAGGCCGCTGGTACGAGCAGTACTTC.